These T cell receptor beta chains were read from a single sample in a study of T cell clones after liver transplantation. The repertoire was sequenced with immunoSEQ multiplex PCR; TCRdb's copy has only in-frame clones and lacks some. The top ten clones hold roughly 24% of a sample with about 11,000 clones, 71% of them seen once. The sequencing used CD4+ T cells from blood, collected 30 to 33 months after liver transplant. Receptors were obtained from a human patient who received a liver transplant. Some T cells may have come from the graft donor. CDR3s include the opening cysteine and the closing phenylalanine or tryptophan. The D gene is left open where the match is weak. The size field is filled for only some rows; it gives once, few, many or a size class.

D gene,V gene,clone size,J gene,CDR3 protein,CDR3 DNA
-,TRBV25-1,-,TRBJ2-3,CASTLREDSTDTQYF,TGTGCCAGCACCCTCAGGGAGGATAGCACAGATACGCAGTATTTT
-,TRBV15,-,TRBJ1-2,CATSRDLSGDYGYTF,TGTGCCACCAGCAGAGATTTGAGCGGGGACTATGGCTACACCTTC
-,TRBV18,-,TRBJ2-3,CASSPPASGTDTQYF,TGTGCCAGCTCACCTCCCGCTAGTGGCACAGATACGCAGTATTTT
-,TRBV18,-,TRBJ1-1,CASSPGTNTEAFF,TGTGCCAGCTCACCTGGGACAAACACTGAAGCTTTCTTT
-,TRBV6-1,-,TRBJ2-3,CASSEGGSTDTQYF,TGTGCCAGCAGTGAAGGGGGTAGCACAGATACGCAGTATTTT
-,TRBV6-5,few,TRBJ1-1,CASRVLTEAFF,TGTGCCAGCAGGGTACTCACTGAAGCTTTCTTT
-,TRBV28,-,TRBJ1-1,CASSISGTGTEAFF,TGTGCCAGCAGTATCTCAGGGACGGGGACTGAAGCTTTCTTT
-,TRBV25-1,-,TRBJ2-1,CASSEFGVSHEQFF,TGTGCCAGCAGTGAATTTGGCGTCTCCCATGAGCAGTTCTTC
-,TRBV7-9,-,TRBJ2-1,CASSSPLGGDSYNEQFF,TGTGCCAGCAGCTCCCCTTTGGGCGGGGACTCCTACAATGAGCAGTTCTTC
TRBD1,TRBV28,medium-sized,TRBJ1-4,CARYRGKLFF,TGTGCCAGGTACAGGGGAAAACTGTTTTTT
TRBD1,TRBV28,-,TRBJ2-7,CASQEVGGQGHEQYF,TGTGCCAGCCAGGAAGTTGGGGGACAGGGTCACGAGCAGTACTTC
TRBD1,TRBV9,-,TRBJ1-1,CASSTGRTGNTEAFF,TGTGCCAGCAGCACAGGAAGGACAGGGAATACTGAAGCTTTCTTT
TRBD1,TRBV5-4,few,TRBJ2-7,CASSPAGTAYEQYF,TGTGCCAGCAGCCCAGCCGGGACAGCCTACGAGCAGTACTTC
-,TRBV29-1,medium-sized,TRBJ2-2,CSVRDINTGELFF,TGCAGCGTCCGGGACATTAACACCGGGGAGCTGTTTTTT
-,TRBV27,-,TRBJ2-1,CASSVQGNNEQFF,TGTGCCAGCAGTGTACAGGGTAATAATGAGCAGTTCTTC
-,TRBV15,few,TRBJ1-5,CATSRDSNTGSGNQPQHF,TGTGCCACCAGCAGAGATTCAAATACGGGGAGCGGCAATCAGCCCCAGCATTTT
-,TRBV6-1,-,TRBJ2-2,CASSEGGDTGELFF,TGTGCCAGCAGTGAAGGTGGGGACACCGGGGAGCTGTTTTTT
-,TRBV7-2,-,TRBJ1-2,CASSLGYRDYGYTF,TGTGCCAGCAGCTTAGGGTACAGGGACTATGGCTACACCTTC
TRBD1,TRBV7-6,-,TRBJ2-1,CASSLRTGTGGYNEQFF,TGTGCCAGCAGCCTACGAACCGGGACAGGGGGGTACAATGAGCAGTTCTTC
-,TRBV7-9,-,TRBJ1-2,CASSLEFGSYGYTF,TGTGCCAGCAGCTTAGAATTCGGGTCCTATGGCTACACCTTC
TRBD1,TRBV2,-,TRBJ2-5,CASSEADGTDQETQYF,TGTGCCAGCAGTGAAGCCGACGGGACAGACCAAGAGACCCAGTACTTC
-,TRBV27,-,TRBJ1-2,CASRTDFYGYTF,TGTGCCAGCAGGACAGACTTCTATGGCTACACCTTC
-,TRBV19,-,TRBJ2-1,CASSRAGNEQFF,TGTGCCAGTAGCAGGGCCGGAAATGAGCAGTTCTTC
-,TRBV6-5,-,TRBJ1-5,CASSYSHQPQHF,TGTGCCAGCAGTTACTCGCATCAGCCCCAGCATTTT
TRBD2,TRBV4-3,few,TRBJ2-2,CASSQGLENTGELFF,TGCGCCAGCAGCCAGGGACTAGAAAACACCGGGGAGCTGTTTTTT
TRBD2,TRBV9,-,TRBJ2-3,CASSGTSGGARDTQYF,TGTGCCAGCAGCGGGACTAGCGGGGGGGCCCGAGATACGCAGTATTTT
TRBD2,TRBV19,-,TRBJ2-2,CASSTGLAGEGDTGELFF,TGTGCCAGTAGTACCGGACTAGCGGGAGAGGGGGACACCGGGGAGCTGTTTTTT
TRBD1,TRBV5-1,few,TRBJ2-7,CASSGDSSYEQYF,TGCGCCAGCAGCGGGGACAGCTCCTACGAGCAGTACTTC
TRBD2,TRBV10-3,-,TRBJ2-2,CATVAGGPSAGELFF,TGTGCCACAGTAGCGGGAGGGCCATCTGCCGGGGAGCTGTTTTTT
TRBD1,TRBV6-6,-,TRBJ2-4,CASRTGQGAKNIQYF,TGTGCCAGCAGGACTGGACAGGGGGCCAAAAACATTCAGTACTTC
TRBD1,TRBV9,-,TRBJ1-3,CASSPRDRVSGNTIYF,TGTGCCAGCAGCCCAAGGGACAGGGTATCTGGAAACACCATATATTTT
TRBD1,TRBV9,-,TRBJ2-3,CASSLKDRDTDTQYF,TGTGCCAGCAGCCTAAAGGACAGGGACACAGATACGCAGTATTTT
-,TRBV5-4,-,TRBJ2-1,CASRQDTHNEQFF,TGTGCCAGCAGACAGGATACCCACAATGAGCAGTTCTTC
-,TRBV28,-,TRBJ1-5,CASSEGTLGSESQHF,TGTGCCAGCAGTGAGGGTACCCTAGGTTCGGAGTCCCAGCATTTT
-,TRBV7-2,-,TRBJ1-2,CASSFGSSGSGYTF,TGTGCCAGCAGCTTTGGGTCAAGTGGATCTGGCTACACCTTC
TRBD1,TRBV11-2,-,TRBJ2-3,CASSFGQGTTDTQYF,TGTGCCAGCAGCTTTGGACAGGGGACGACAGATACGCAGTATTTT
-,TRBV9,few,TRBJ2-3,CASSGPASTDTQYF,TGTGCCAGCAGCGGGCCCGCTAGCACAGATACGCAGTATTTT
-,TRBV7-2,-,TRBJ2-7,CASSSAGTAYEQYF,TGTGCCAGCAGCTCGGCAGGAACAGCCTACGAGCAGTACTTC
-,TRBV14,once,TRBJ2-5,CASSPTRLLGQETQYF,TGTGCCAGCAGCCCAACTCGGCTCCTCGGTCAAGAGACCCAGTACTTC
-,TRBV2,-,TRBJ2-7,CASSEWGASLYEQYF,TGTGCCAGCAGTGAATGGGGGGCGTCCCTCTACGAGCAGTACTTC
TRBD1,TRBV11-2,-,TRBJ2-7,CASSLRWTGTYEQYF,TGTGCCAGCAGCTTAAGGTGGACAGGGACATACGAGCAGTACTTC
-,TRBV2,-,TRBJ1-1,CASSEALGGGTEAFF,TGTGCCAGCAGTGAAGCGTTGGGAGGAGGGACTGAAGCTTTCTTT
-,TRBV30,-,TRBJ1-5,CAWRSGLGNQPQHF,TGTGCCTGGCGATCAGGACTGGGAAATCAGCCCCAGCATTTT
TRBD1,TRBV7-9,-,TRBJ2-7,CASSGQGREQYF,TGTGCCAGCAGCGGACAGGGGCGCGAGCAGTACTTC
-,TRBV5-6,-,TRBJ1-2,CASSLIPTGFYGYTF,TGTGCCAGCAGCTTGATCCCCACAGGGTTCTATGGCTACACCTTC
-,TRBV10-3,-,TRBJ1-3,CAIRSRGAGNTIYF,TGTGCCATCAGGTCCAGGGGTGCTGGAAACACCATATATTTT
TRBD2,TRBV25-1,-,TRBJ2-1,CASSEPGTSDNEQFF,TGTGCCAGCAGTGAGCCAGGGACTAGCGACAATGAGCAGTTCTTC